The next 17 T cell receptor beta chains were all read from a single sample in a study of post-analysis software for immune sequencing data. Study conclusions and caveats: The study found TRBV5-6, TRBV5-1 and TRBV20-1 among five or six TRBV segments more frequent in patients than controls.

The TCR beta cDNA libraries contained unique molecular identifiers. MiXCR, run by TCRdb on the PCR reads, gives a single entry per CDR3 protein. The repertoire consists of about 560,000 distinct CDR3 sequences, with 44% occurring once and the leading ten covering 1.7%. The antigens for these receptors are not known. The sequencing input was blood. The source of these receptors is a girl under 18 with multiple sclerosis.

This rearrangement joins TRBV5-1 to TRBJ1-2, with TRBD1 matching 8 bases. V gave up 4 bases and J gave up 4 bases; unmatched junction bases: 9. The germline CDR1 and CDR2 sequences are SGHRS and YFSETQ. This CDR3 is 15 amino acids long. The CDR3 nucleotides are TGCGCCAGCAGCGCCTCACCAGGGGGCGGCTATGGCTACACCTTC. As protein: CASSASPGGGYGYTF.

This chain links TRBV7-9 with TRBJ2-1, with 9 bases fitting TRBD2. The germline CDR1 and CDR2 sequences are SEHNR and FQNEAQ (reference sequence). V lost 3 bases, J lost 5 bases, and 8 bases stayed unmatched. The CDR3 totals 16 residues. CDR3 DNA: TGTGCCAGCAGCTTCCTTCCTAGCGGGACAAACAATGAGCAGTTCTTC. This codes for CASSFLPSGTNNEQFF.

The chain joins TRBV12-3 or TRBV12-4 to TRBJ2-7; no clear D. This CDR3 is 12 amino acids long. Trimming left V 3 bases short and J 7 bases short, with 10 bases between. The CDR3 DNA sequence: TGTGCCAGCAGTTTGGAAGGGTTGGAGCAGTACTTC. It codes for CASSLEGLEQYF.

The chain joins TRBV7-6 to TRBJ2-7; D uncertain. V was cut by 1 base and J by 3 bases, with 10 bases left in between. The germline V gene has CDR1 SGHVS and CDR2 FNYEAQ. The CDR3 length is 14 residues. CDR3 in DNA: TGTGCCAGCAGCTTAGTAAGATCGAGCTACGAGCAGTACTTC. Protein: CASSLVRSSYEQYF.

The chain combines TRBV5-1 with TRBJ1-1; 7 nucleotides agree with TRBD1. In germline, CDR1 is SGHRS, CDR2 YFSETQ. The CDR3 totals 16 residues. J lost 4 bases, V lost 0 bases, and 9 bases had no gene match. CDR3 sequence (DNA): TGCGCCAGCAGCTTGGCCCCGACAGGGAGGTTCACTGAAGCTTTCTTT. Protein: CASSLAPTGRFTEAFF.

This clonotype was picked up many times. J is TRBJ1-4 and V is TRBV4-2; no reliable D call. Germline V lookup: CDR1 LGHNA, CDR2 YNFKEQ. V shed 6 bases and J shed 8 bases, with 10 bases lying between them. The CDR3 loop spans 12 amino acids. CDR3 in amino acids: CASSLWGEKLFF. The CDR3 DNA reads TGTGCCAGCAGTCTGTGGGGAGAAAAACTGTTTTTT.

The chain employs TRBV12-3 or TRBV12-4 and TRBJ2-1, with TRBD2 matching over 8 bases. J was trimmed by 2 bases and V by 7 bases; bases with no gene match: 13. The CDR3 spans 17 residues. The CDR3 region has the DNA TGTGCCAGCACCATCCGGGTGAGCGGGGGACCCTACAATGAGCAGTTCTTC. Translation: CASTIRVSGGPYNEQFF.

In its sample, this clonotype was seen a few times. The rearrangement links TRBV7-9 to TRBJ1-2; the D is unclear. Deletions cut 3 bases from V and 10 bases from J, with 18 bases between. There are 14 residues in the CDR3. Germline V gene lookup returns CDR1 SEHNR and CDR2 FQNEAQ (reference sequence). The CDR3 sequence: CASSFDAPRPSYTF. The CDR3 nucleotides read TGTGCCAGCAGCTTTGACGCGCCCCGACCCTCCTACACCTTC. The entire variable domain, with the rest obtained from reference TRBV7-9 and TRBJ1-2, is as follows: DTGVSQNPRHKITKRGQNVTFRCDPISEHNRLYWYRQTLGQGPEFLTYFQNEAQLEKSRLLSDRFSAERPKGSFSTLEIQRTEQGDSAMYLCASSFDAPRPSYTFGSGTRLTVV.

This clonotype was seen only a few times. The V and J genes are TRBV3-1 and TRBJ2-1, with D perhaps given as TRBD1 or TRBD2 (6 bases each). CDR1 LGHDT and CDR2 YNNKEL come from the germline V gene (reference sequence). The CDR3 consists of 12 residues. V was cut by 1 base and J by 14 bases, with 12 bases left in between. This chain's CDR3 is CASSQGEGGKFF. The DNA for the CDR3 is TGTGCCAGCAGCCAAGGCGAAGGGGGGAAGTTCTTC.

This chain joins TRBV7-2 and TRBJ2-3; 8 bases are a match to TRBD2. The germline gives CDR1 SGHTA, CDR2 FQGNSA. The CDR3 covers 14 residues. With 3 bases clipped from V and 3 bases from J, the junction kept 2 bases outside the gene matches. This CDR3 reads CASSFQRGTDTQYF. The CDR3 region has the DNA TGTGCCAGCAGCTTCCAGCGGGGGACAGATACGCAGTATTTT.

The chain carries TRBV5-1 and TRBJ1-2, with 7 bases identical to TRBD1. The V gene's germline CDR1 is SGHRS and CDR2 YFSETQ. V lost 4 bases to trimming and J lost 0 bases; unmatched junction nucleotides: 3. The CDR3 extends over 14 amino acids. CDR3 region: CASSGDSPNYGYTF. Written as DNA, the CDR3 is TGCGCCAGCAGCGGGGACAGTCCTAACTATGGCTACACCTTC. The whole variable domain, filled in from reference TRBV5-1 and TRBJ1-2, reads KAGVTQTPRYLIKTRGQQVTLSCSPISGHRSVSWYQQTPGQGLQFLFEYFSETQRNKGNFPGRFSGRQFSNSRSEMNVSTLELGDSALYLCASSGDSPNYGYTFGSGTRLTVV.

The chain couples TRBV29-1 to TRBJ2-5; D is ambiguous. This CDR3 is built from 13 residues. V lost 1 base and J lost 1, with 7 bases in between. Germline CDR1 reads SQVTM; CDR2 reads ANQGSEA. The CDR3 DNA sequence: TGCAGCGTTGAAGGGTTTTCCCAAGAGACCCAGTACTTC. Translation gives CSVEGFSQETQYF.

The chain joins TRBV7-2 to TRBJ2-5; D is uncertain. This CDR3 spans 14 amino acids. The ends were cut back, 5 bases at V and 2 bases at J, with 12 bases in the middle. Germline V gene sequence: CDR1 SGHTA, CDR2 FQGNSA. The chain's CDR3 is CASSRPFRQETQYF. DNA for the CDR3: TGTGCCAGCAGCCGGCCGTTCCGGCAAGAGACCCAGTACTTC.

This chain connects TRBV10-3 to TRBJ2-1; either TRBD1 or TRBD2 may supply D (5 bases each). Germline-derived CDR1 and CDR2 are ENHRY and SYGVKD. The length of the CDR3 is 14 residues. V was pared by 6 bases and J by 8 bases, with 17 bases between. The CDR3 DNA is TGTGCCATCAGGGAGACACGCGTGGGGGATGAGCAGTTCTTC. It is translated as CAIRETRVGDEQFF.

The CDR3 nucleotides are TGTGCCAGCAGACCCAGCGGGACAGGGGGCCTAGCGGGAGTGAGGGAGCAGTACTTC. Protein product: CASRPSGTGGLAGVREQYF. The rearrangement joins TRBV12-3 or TRBV12-4 to TRBJ2-5, with 12 bases that match TRBD1. Germline trimming cut 6 bases from V and 11 bases from J; bases unmatched to any gene: 25. This CDR3 has 19 amino acids.

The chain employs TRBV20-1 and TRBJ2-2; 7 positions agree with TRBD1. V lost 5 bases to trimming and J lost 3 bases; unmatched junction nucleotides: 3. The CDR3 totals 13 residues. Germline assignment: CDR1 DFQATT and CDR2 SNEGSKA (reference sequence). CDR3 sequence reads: CSAWDSYTGELFF. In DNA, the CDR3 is TGCAGTGCTTGGGACAGCTACACCGGGGAGCTGTTTTTT.

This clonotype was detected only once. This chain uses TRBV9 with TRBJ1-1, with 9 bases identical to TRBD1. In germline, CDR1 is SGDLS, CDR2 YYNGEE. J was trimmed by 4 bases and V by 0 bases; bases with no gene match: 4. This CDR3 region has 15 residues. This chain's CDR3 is CASSVEGTGPTEAFF. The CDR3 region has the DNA TGTGCCAGCAGCGTAGAAGGGACAGGGCCCACTGAAGCTTTCTTT. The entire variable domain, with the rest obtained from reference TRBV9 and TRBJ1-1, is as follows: DSGVTQTPKHLITATGQRVTLRCSPRSGDLSVYWYQQSLDQGLQFLIQYYNGEERAKGNILERFSAQQFPDLHSELNLSSLELGDSALYFCASSVEGTGPTEAFFGQGTRLTVV.